This T cell receptor beta chain was found in a study of shared clonotypes between healthy human individuals (dated by TCRdb to between 2020 and 2021). Regarding the complete study: Two women and a few men aged 18 to 49 years were included in the cohort. Leukapheresis yielded between about 0.94 and 8.9 billion PBMCs per donor. Libraries were prepared and TCR repertoires were sequenced by different laboratories using diverse techniques, in order to increase sequencing depth and limit assay-specific biases. To estimate repertoire size and how much clonotype sharing occurs between individuals, the study deeply sequenced the blood TCR repertoires of five or six healthy adults. For each donor, CD4 naive and CD4 memory were each run on three plates, CD8 naive on two plates, and CD8 memory on one plate.

The research as a whole found: Incomplete sequencing was indicated by rarefaction of sorted-subset datasets, despite the large sequencing depth. Sampling was restricted to blood, and TCR repertoires in tissue are likely to differ from TCR repertoires in blood. Approximately 4.8% of naive CD4, 3.5% of naive CD8, about 2.5% of memory CD4, and over 0.35% of memory CD8 clonotypes were shared across a few donors. The genetic and exposure-history diversity represented was limited by the small number of donors. Higher generation probabilities were observed for clonotypes shared by all four sorted-subset donors than for non-shared clonotypes. Pairwise subsampling indicated that sequencing depth was expected to affect the degree of clonotype sharing among donors. Naive subsets generally had larger estimated clonotype richness than memory subsets.

Donors were healthy HIV-negative adults with no recently reported acute infections or vaccinations. Only Caucasian adults living in Nashville, Tennessee, USA were represented among the donors. CD4+ T cells were enriched by magnetic negative selection, after which naive cells were positively selected on CD45RA and the negative fraction was taken as the memory subset. Blood was obtained by leukapheresis, after which PBMCs were separated by Ficoll-Histopaque density gradient centrifugation and cryopreserved in liquid nitrogen vapor phase. Analytical flow cytometry was used to check the purity and quantity of each magnetically sorted T cell population. Each sorted fraction had its genomic DNA isolated and then quantified by UV absorbance on a Nanodrop 2000c. Comment on this clone: Its antigen has not been determined. Base qualities are missing; no much larger clone stands one base away.

The CDR3 starts with the cysteine, ends with the phenylalanine, and has 13 residues. Here the CDR3 DNA is all that survives: 39 bases in frame from base 1. CDR1 and CDR2 are drawn from the germline V gene: MDHEN, SYDVKM. The V and J ends are trimmed by 5 bases and 1 base, leaving 8 bases between them. Using the deep immunoSEQ assay, multiplex PCR amplified TCR CDR3 regions from genomic DNA. Genomic DNA extracted from each cell subset was distributed evenly over all wells of several immunoSEQ 96-well plates, and each plate served as one replicate. Each replicate PCR for sorted subsets received 200 ng genomic DNA, equal to about 30,000 T cell genomes. Purified libraries were quantified with a Qubit 3.0 fluorometer, sized on a Bioanalyzer 2100, and re-quantified with the KAPA Library Quantification kit. A separate single-read 150-cycle Illumina NextSeq 550 flow cell was used to sequence each immunoSEQ 96-well plate. The study's own analysis went as follows. Because only junctional sequences without quality scores were contained in the immunoSEQ output, filtering matching that applied to full-length reads could not be performed. Sequences were annotated with PyIR, a Python wrapper for IgBLAST v1.9, and V/J genes and CDR3 were assigned using IMGT germline references. Reads with weak V/J assignments (E-value above 1e-6), missing CDR3, stop codons, out-of-frame junctions, or ambiguous translated residues were removed. A V3J clonotype was defined by an identical inferred V gene, J gene, and CDR3 amino acid sequence. The percentage overlap between two repertoires was calculated by dividing the number of shared unique clonotypes by the size of the smaller repertoire. Repertoire richness was assessed with RTK rarefaction, the Chao1 estimator, and Recon v2.1 estimates of unobserved clonotypes. For all TCRbeta clonotypes obtained by the gDNA method from a few donors, generation probabilities were computed with OLGA. Imported from immuneACCESS, the table was reduced by TCRdb to in-frame sequences with V and J called. These copies leave out some clones; in studies compared against another copy, an unresolved V gene accounts for under half, and the cause of the remainder is not known. The DNA gave D and trimming, while V, J and clone size come from that table. Counted in this sample were hundreds of thousands of clones; less than 96% of them appeared once. The ten largest clones capture approximately 0.06% of the sample.

The V and J genes are TRBV28 and TRBJ1-2, with a weak D call of TRBD1 (5 bases match). The receptor's source is a woman between 25 and 40 years old in good health. Sequencing was done on a sample of naive CD4+ T cells sorted from blood. Read against the paper, the sample's cell subset or site label means: CD45RA+ positively selected. CDR3 region: CASSRDFNYGYTF. The nucleotides are TGTGCCAGCAGTAGGGACTTTAACTATGGCTACACCTTC.